The present entry profiles one TCR beta chain with its context. Relying on iRepertoire HTBI primers and Arm-PCR of CDR3 regions, the team built TCR beta libraries. TCRdb reanalysed the multiplex PCR reads using MiXCR and keeps one entry per CDR3 protein. The sample has some 430,000 distinct CDR3 sequences; roughly 21% are singletons. The record originates from a study of regulatory T cells in long-lasting Graves disease. The time point is: persistent/refractory GD, antithyroid drugs over 5 years with positive TRAb. Isolated PBMC RNA provided the starting material for the TCR library. Per the germline V gene, CDR1 is MDHEN and CDR2 is SYDVKM. With 8 bases removed from V and 7 bases from J, the gap between germline ends came to 17 bases. This CDR3 spans 14 amino acids.

This sequence joins TRBV28 and TRBJ1-4; D is unclear. This receptor was obtained from a female donor with Graves disease. The material sequenced was peripheral blood mononuclear cells (PBMCs), taken when the disease was refractory, from a patient treated with antithyroid drugs. CDR3 protein: CASFEGPTGEKLFF. The CDR3 coding sequence is TGTGCCAGCTTCGAAGGCCCTACGGGTGAAAAACTGTTTTTT.